Presented here are 20 T cell receptor beta chains from one specimen sequenced in a study of shared clonotypes between healthy human individuals (dated by TCRdb to about 2020). The library was obtained by the immunoSEQ multiplex PCR assay. TCRdb took over this immuneACCESS table, retaining in-frame rearrangements with V and J assigned. Such tables are incomplete; in checked studies, under half of the missing clones stem from an unresolved V gene, and the remainder is unexplained. This sample has approximately 500,000 clones in its table, and 90% to 96% of those were observed once. The ten biggest clones cover approximately 0.06% of the sample. Sequenced material: naive CD4+ T cells sorted from blood. The sample's cell subset or site label, in plain terms: CD45RA+ positively selected. The receptor set was obtained from a woman in her thirties in good health.

This sequence joins TRBV19 and TRBJ1-4; 11 bases fit TRBD1. With V trimmed by 7 bases and J by 2 bases, 9 bases remained unmatched. The CDR3 has 17 amino acids. CDR1 and CDR2 (germline): LNHDA, SQIVND (reference sequence). CDR3 in DNA: TGTGCCAGTACCACTCGGACAGGGGGCACCACTAATGAAAAACTGTTTTTT. Translation gives CASTTRTGGTTNEKLFF.

As DNA, the CDR3 is TGTGCCAGTAGTATCCGGCAGGCCGGTGGCTACACCTTC. Its translation: CASSIRQAGGYTF. The chain joins TRBV19 to TRBJ1-2; no definite D call. From germline, CDR1 is LNHDA and CDR2 SQIVND (reference sequence). The CDR3 sequence is 13 residues long. With 3 bases removed from V and 7 bases from J, the gap between germline ends came to 12 bases.

The rearrangement joins TRBV11-1 to TRBJ2-3, with 7 bases that match TRBD2. With V trimmed by 6 bases and J by 8 bases, 8 bases remained unmatched. The length of the CDR3 is 13 residues. Looked up from germline, CDR1 is SGHAT and CDR2 is FQDESV (reference sequence). The CDR3 sequence is CASSPTRESTQYF. Written as DNA, the CDR3 is TGTGCCAGCAGTCCGACGCGGGAGTCTACGCAGTATTTT.

The CDR3 sequence is CASTENSGNTIYF. The CDR3 DNA reads as TGTGCCAGCACAGAAAACTCTGGAAACACCATATATTTT. J is TRBJ1-3 and V is TRBV28; D remains unclear. V was shortened by 7 bases and J by 0 bases, with 7 bases between the two germline ends. The CDR3 length is 13 residues. The V gene's germline CDR1 is MDHEN and CDR2 SYDVKM.

The V gene is TRBV4-2, the J gene TRBJ1-1; 9 nucleotides line up with TRBD1. Germline trimming cut 7 bases from V and 10 bases from J; bases unmatched to any gene: 10. This CDR3 has 13 residues. The germline CDR1 and CDR2 sequences are LGHNA and YNFKEQ. CDR3 protein: CASTSQTGGSAFF. DNA of the CDR3: TGTGCCAGCACGTCCCAAACAGGGGGCTCAGCTTTCTTT.

The chain has TRBV5-4 and TRBJ1-2; TRBD1 agrees at 7 bases. With V trimmed by 4 bases and J by 6 bases, 6 bases remained unmatched. This CDR3 is 13 amino acids long. Germline loops: CDR1 SGHNT, CDR2 YYREEE (reference sequence). The CDR3 region is CASSAGTDNGYTF. The DNA for the CDR3 is TGTGCCAGCAGCGCAGGGACAGATAATGGCTACACCTTC.

This clone was seen a single time. The chain uses TRBV7-3 and TRBJ2-1; possibly TRBD1 or TRBD2 for D (6 bases each). The V gene's germline CDR1 is SGHTA and CDR2 FQGTGA. With 2 bases removed from V and 12 bases from J, the gap between germline ends came to 20 bases. This CDR3 region has 15 residues. This CDR3 is CASSLYGRGGGRQFF. The CDR3 DNA follows: TGTGCCAGCAGCTTATACGGGAGAGGGGGAGGTCGGCAGTTCTTC.

The CDR3 DNA follows: TGTGCCATCAGTGAGTCAAGGACTAGCTCGGACGAGCAGTACTTC. Its translation: CAISESRTSSDEQYF. The rearrangement joins TRBV10-3 to TRBJ2-7; 8 nucleotides align to TRBD2. J gave up 5 bases and V 0 bases, and 6 bases lay outside the gene matches. This CDR3 is 15 amino acids long. Germline V gene data show CDR1 as ENHRY and CDR2 as SYGVKD.

This rearrangement joins TRBV5-1 to TRBJ2-7, with TRBD2 matching 7 bases. Germline trimming cut 4 bases from V and 2 bases from J; bases unmatched to any gene: 6. The CDR3 is made up of 14 amino acids. Germline V lookup: CDR1 SGHRS, CDR2 YFSETQ. Written as DNA, the CDR3 is TGCGCCAGCAGCCGCCCTGGGACTACCTACGAGCAGTACTTC. Protein: CASSRPGTTYEQYF.

The chain has TRBV15 and TRBJ2-7, with TRBD2 matching over 9 bases. The germline CDR1 and CDR2 sequences are LNHNV and YYDKDF (reference sequence). Trimming took 2 bases from V and 7 from J; bases not matched to a gene: 9. This CDR3 contains 15 residues. CDR3: CATSRTGLAATEQYF. CDR3 DNA sequence: TGTGCCACCAGCAGAACGGGACTAGCCGCTACGGAGCAGTACTTC.

As for this clone: Other DNA sequences from this sample encode an identical CDR3 as well. CDR3 sequence: CASSLGTGNEQFF. The CDR3 bases are TGCGCCAGCAGCTTGGGGACAGGGAATGAGCAGTTCTTC. This chain links TRBV5-1 with TRBJ2-1; 8 nucleotides align to TRBD1. Germline-derived CDR1 and CDR2 are SGHRS and YFSETQ. Trimming at V came to 0 bases and at J to 7 bases, leaving 0 bases not matched to a gene. The CDR3 is 13 residues long.

V gene TRBV6-1 combines with J gene TRBJ1-2, with 7 bases fitting TRBD1. The trim removed 4 bases at V and 8 bases at J, leaving 19 bases unmatched. The CDR3 runs 17 residues. Germline CDR1 reads MNHNS; CDR2 reads SASEGT. In DNA form, the CDR3 reads TGTGCCAGCAGTGGCACACCGGGACAGCAAAAAGGTCGGGGCTACACCTTC. Amino acids: CASSGTPGQQKGRGYTF.

The chain combines TRBV11-1 with TRBJ1-1; D remains unclear. This CDR3 has 14 amino acids. Germline V CDR1 and CDR2: SGHAT, FQDESV (reference sequence). V was cut by 5 bases and J by 1 base, with 11 bases left in between. The CDR3 DNA sequence: TGTGCCAGCAGCCTCGACGGGAGGAACACTGAAGCTTTCTTT. Its translation is CASSLDGRNTEAFF.

V gene TRBV18 combines with J gene TRBJ2-1; D is perhaps TRBD1 (5 bases). With 0 bases removed from V and 2 bases from J, the gap between germline ends came to 8 bases. The CDR3 runs 15 residues. Germline assignment: CDR1 KGHSH and CDR2 LQKENI. The DNA for the CDR3 is TGTGCCAGCTCACCACCCGACAGAACCTACAATGAGCAGTTCTTC. This encodes CASSPPDRTYNEQFF.

The chain employs TRBV10-1 and TRBJ1-3; D gene ambiguous. V was trimmed by 5 bases and J by 0 bases, leaving 8 bases between them. The CDR3 contains 14 residues. Per germline, CDR1 WNHNN and CDR2 SYGVQD (reference sequence). The CDR3 region has the DNA TGCGCCAGCAGTCCCAGGACCTCTGGAAACACCATATATTTT. Residues: CASSPRTSGNTIYF.

This rearrangement joins TRBV19 to TRBJ2-6, with a weak D call TRBD1 (6 bases). CDR1 LNHDA and CDR2 SQIVND come from the germline V gene (reference sequence). The CDR3 length is 13 residues. Trimming stripped 9 bases from V and 0 bases from J, with 6 bases between. The CDR3 loop reads CASRGSGANVLTF. DNA for the CDR3: TGTGCCAGCAGGGGCTCTGGGGCCAACGTCCTGACTTTC.

This clone showed up just once. J is TRBJ1-4 and V is TRBV7-9; 7 bases fit TRBD1. CDR1 is SEHNR and CDR2 is FQNEAQ in the germline V gene (reference sequence). CDR3 size: 14 residues. The V segment lost 3 bases and the J segment 5 bases; nucleotides outside the gene matches: 3. In DNA form, the CDR3 reads TGTGCCAGCAGCTTGGGGACAGCCAATGAAAAACTGTTTTTT. It specifies CASSLGTANEKLFF.

This clone has just one count. The chain carries TRBV4-1 and TRBJ2-7; 8 positions match TRBD1. The V segment lost 0 bases and the J segment 6 bases; nucleotides outside the gene matches: 4. This CDR3 region has 14 residues. CDR1 and CDR2 (germline): MGHRA, YSYEKL. The CDR3 loop is CASSQEDRDGEQYF. The CDR3 DNA follows: TGCGCCAGCAGCCAAGAGGACAGGGACGGCGAGCAGTACTTC.

CDR3: CATSRGRLAGEETQYF. The CDR3 DNA reads as TGTGCCACCAGCAGAGGCCGACTAGCGGGAGAGGAGACCCAGTACTTC. The chain links TRBV15 to TRBJ2-5; 12 positions match TRBD2. This CDR3 contains 16 residues. The V and J ends lost 1 base and 5 bases, in that order; junction bases with no gene match: 5. CDR1 and CDR2 (germline): LNHNV, YYDKDF (reference sequence).

V and J are TRBV30 and TRBJ1-5; D might be TRBD1 (5 bases). The V gene lost 2 bases and the J gene lost 3 bases, with 14 bases spanning the gap. CDR3 size: 15 residues. The V gene's germline CDR1 is GTSNPN and CDR2 SVGIG (reference sequence). The CDR3 sequence: CAWSPLQGANQPQHF. Written as DNA, the CDR3 is TGTGCCTGGAGTCCCCTCCAGGGAGCCAATCAGCCCCAGCATTTT.